A selection of T cell receptor beta chains follows, all from one sample in a study of siplizumab effects on memory and regulatory T cells. The method was immunoSEQ multiplex PCR; TCRdb's version includes in-frame clones alone and lacks a portion of them. The table has approximately 94,000 clones, approximately 96% seen once. Sequenced: naive CD4+ T cells sorted from blood. These receptors originate from a human donor in good health. The CDR3 runs from the conserved cysteine through the conserved F or W.

v_call cdr3_aa
TRBV5-1 CASKGLAGVSGANVLTF
TRBV25-1 CASSDYGYTF
TRBV27 CASSPRRGLALTPLHF
TRBV6-5 CASRRFVTEAFF
TRBV7-3 CASSLRGPRLADTQYF
TRBV7-9 CASSLVAAYYGYTF
TRBV18 CASSVAGSAEQYF
TRBV7-3 CASSRVSGTDTQYF
TRBV11-3 CASSSAGGAGELFF
TRBV5-5 CASSPGSGASYGYTF
TRBV5-6 CASSGRTTDTQYF
TRBV5-6 CASSPRGLYETQYF
TRBV7-9 CASNRRGGISGNTIYF
TRBV18 CASSPLAGAAYEQYF
TRBV12-5 CASGDRQGNTEAFF
TRBV11-2 CASSSHLAGVGETQYF
TRBV28 CASSLLFGGYTF
TRBV19 CASSIRQGLGNEKLFF
TRBV27 CASSFQGADGYTF
TRBV11-2 CASSFGSRAAVEMAQYF
TRBV29-1 CSLSGQGWFSTEAFF
TRBV6-6 CASLGTTNNEQFF
TRBV29-1 CSVEPNEKLFF
TRBV27 CASSFAGTSGYEQYF
TRBV5-1 CASSLELAPTGELFF
TRBV4-1 CASSQGTGIRLREQYF
TRBV19 CASTTRGNEQFF
TRBV10-1 CASSPSTGELFF
TRBV4-2 CASSQDGTSGGPGETQYF
TRBV30 CAWSARQRPSYEQYF
TRBV4-3 CASSRGGESTDTQYF